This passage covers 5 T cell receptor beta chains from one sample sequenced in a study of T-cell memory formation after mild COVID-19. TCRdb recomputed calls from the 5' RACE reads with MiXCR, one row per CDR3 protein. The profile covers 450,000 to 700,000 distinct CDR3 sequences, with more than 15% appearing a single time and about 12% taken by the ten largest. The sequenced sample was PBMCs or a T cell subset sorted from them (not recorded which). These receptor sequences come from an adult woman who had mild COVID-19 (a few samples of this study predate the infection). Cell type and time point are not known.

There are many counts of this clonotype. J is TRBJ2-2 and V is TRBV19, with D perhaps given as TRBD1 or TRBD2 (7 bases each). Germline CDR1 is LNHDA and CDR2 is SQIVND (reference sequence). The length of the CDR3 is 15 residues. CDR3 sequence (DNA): TGTTCGACCCGACAGGGAGGGTATAACACCGGGGAGCTGTTTTTT. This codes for CSTRQGGYNTGELFF.

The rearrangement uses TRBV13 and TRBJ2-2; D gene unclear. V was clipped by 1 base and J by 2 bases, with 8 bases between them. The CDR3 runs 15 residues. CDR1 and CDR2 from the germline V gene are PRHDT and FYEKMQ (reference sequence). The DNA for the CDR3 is TGTGCCAGCAGCTTAGAGGAGTTTAACACCGGGGAGCTGTTTTTT. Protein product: CASSLEEFNTGELFF. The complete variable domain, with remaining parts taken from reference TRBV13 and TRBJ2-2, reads AAGVIQSPRHLIKEKRETATLKCYPIPRHDTVYWYQQGPGQDPQFLISFYEKMQSDKGSIPDRFSAQQFSDYHSELNMSSLELGDSALYFCASSLEEFNTGELFFGEGSRLTVL.

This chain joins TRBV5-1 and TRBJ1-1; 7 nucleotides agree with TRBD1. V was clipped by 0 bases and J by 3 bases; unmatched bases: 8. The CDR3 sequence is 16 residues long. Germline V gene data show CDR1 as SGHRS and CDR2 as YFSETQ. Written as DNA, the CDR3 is TGCGCCAGCAGCTTGGGTGACAGGGCCGGTGACACTGAAGCTTTCTTT. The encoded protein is CASSLGDRAGDTEAFF.

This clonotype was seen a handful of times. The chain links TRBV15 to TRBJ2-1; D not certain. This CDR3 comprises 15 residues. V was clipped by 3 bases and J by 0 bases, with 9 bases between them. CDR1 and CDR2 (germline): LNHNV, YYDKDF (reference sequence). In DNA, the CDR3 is TGTGCCACCAGCAGGGAACAGAGCTCCTACAATGAGCAGTTCTTC. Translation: CATSREQSSYNEQFF.

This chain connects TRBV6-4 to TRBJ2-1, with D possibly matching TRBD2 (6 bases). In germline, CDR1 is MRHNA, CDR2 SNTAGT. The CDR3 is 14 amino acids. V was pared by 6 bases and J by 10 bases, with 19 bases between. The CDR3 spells CASRGDWRGGEQFF. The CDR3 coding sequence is TGTGCCAGCAGGGGGGACTGGCGGGGTGGCGAGCAGTTCTTC.